The clone carrying this T cell receptor (beta chain) turned up a few times. The target antigen is unknown. CD4+ T cells that had been cultured provided DNA sequenced with the Oncomine TCR Beta short-read assay. Each CDR3 protein is one row after TCRdb ran MiXCR on the PCR reads. This sample has about 13,000 distinct CDR3 sequences, with less than 80% found just once. These data belong to a study of vaccination and CD4 T cells after COVID-19. Treatment noted: roughly 11-day PBMC culture with coronavirus spike peptide pools or control peptides (ViraFEST assay). CDR3 length equals 19 residues. Trimming cost V 7 bases and J 5 bases, with 33 bases left between them. The germline V gene has CDR1 MDHEN and CDR2 SYDVKM.

The sequenced material came from CD4+ T cells from blood, cultured in vitro. The V and J genes are TRBV28 and TRBJ2-7; D is perhaps TRBD1 (7 bases). This receptor was obtained from a human donor who had recovered from COVID-19. The CDR3 DNA sequence: TGTGCCAGCACCTCGCTTTCGGTGACAGGGCAGGGAGGTTGGGACGAGCAGTACTTC. It codes for CASTSLSVTGQGGWDEQYF.